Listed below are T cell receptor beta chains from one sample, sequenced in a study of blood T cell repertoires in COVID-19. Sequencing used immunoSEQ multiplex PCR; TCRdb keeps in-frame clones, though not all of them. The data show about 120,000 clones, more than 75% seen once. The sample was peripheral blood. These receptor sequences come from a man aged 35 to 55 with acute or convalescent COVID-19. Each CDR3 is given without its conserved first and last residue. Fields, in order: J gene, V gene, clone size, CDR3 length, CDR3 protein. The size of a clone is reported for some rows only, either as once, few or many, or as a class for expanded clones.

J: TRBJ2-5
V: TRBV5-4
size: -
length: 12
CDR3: ASSVGGLGGTQY

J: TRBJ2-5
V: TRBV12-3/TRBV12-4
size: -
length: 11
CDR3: ASSLRGQETQY

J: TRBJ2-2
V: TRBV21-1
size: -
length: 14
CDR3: ASAQETGVGTGELF

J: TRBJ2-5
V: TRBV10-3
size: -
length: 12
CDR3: AISEPQRRETQY

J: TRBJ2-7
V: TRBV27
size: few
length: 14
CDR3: ASSLTGQGTPYEQY

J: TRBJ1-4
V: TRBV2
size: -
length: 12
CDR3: ASSVSGGNEKLF

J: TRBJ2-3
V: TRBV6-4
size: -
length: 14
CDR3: ASSEVEGLGTDTQY

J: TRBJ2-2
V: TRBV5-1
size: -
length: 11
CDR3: ASSSQPAGELF

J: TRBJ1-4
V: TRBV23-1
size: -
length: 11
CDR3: ASRGQSNEKLF

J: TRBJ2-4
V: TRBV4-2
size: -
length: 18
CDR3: ASSQGGRGLAGDGKNIQY

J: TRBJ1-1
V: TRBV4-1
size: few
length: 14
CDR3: ASSQGGWTLNTEAF

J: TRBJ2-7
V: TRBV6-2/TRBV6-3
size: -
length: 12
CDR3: ASSPPGQAYEQY

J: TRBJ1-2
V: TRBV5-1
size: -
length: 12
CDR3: ASSSGEGAGGYT

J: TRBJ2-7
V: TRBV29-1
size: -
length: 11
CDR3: SARSPGGNEQY

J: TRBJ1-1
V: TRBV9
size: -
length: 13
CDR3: ASSPIGGGPTEAF

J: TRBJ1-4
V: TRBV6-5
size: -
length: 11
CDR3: ASRYGTAEKLF

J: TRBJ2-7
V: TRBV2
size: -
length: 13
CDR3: ASQLRVPAAREQY

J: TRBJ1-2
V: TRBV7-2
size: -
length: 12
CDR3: ASSQDRGAYGYT

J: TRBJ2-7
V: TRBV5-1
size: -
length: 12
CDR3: ASSLGGGLDEQY

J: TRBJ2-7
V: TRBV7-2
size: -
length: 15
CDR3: ASSLKEPGLAVYEQY

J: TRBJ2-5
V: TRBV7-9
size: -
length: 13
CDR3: ASSSSLAGAETQY

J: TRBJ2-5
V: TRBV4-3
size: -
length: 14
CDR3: ASSQENAGGRETQY

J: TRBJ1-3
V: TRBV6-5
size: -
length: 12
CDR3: ASSYGGGGNTIY

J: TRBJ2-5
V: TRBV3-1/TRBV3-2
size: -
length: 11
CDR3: ASSQGGEETQY

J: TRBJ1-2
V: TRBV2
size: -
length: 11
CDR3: ASSDSSYYGYT

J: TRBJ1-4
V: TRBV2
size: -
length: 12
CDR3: ASSDGPYAEKLF

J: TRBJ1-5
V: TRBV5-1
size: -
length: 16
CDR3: ASSTQPQGPGLNQPQH

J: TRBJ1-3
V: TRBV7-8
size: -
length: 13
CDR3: ASSFSGGTGNTIY

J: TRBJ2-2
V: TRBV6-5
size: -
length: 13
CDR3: ASSYDTAGTGELF

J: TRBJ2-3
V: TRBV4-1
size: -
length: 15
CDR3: ASSPRPPGGPQDTQY

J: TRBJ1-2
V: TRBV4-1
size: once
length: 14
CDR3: ASSPLPPLPNYGYT

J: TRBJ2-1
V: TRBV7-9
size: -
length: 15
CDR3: ASSLLLAAVSYNEQF

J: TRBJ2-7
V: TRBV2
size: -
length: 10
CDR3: ATAGGTGEQY

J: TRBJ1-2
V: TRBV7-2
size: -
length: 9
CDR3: ASSPREGYT

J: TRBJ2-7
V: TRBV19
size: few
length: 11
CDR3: ASSIGGSYEQY

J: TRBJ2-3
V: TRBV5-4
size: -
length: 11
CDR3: ASSLNREDTQY

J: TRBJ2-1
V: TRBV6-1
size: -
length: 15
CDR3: ASSEREGAIGWNEQF

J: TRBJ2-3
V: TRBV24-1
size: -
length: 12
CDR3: ATGKRDSTDTQY

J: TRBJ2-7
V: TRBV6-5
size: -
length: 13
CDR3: ASKLGGAGLYEQY

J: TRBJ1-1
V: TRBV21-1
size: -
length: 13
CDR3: ASSKEAGMNTEAF

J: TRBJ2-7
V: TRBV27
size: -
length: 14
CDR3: ASSLGPDRGFYEQY

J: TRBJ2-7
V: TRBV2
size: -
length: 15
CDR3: ASSQTSSGDYAYEQY

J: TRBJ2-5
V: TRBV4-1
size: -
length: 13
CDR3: ASSQGQGAGETQY

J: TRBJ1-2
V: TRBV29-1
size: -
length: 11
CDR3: SGRTGPSIGYT

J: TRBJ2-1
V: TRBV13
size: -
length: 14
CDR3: ASTTGRGFSYNEQF

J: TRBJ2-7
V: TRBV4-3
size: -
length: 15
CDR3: ASSQEAQGAPYYEQY

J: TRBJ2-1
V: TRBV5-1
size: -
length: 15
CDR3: ASSKTTGTSGVNEQF

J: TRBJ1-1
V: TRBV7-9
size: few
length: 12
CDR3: ASSRGGHNTEAF

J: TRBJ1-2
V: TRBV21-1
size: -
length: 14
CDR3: ASSPCVRQGDYGYT